These 19 T cell receptor beta chains originate from one sample sequenced in a study of blood T cell repertoires in COVID-19. TCRdb's copy holds only in-frame clones and misses some; the assay was immunoSEQ multiplex PCR. The sample lists about 170,000 clones, around four fifths occurring once. Sequences were obtained from peripheral blood. The receptors come from a woman over 75 with COVID-19, enrolled during active disease.

The gene calls are TRBV5-6 and TRBJ2-7, with 10 bases lining up with TRBD1. The V and J ends lost 6 bases and 5 bases, in that order; junction bases with no gene match: 5. CDR1 SGHDT and CDR2 YYEEEE come from the germline V gene. The CDR3 totals 13 residues. DNA of the CDR3: TGTGCCAGCAAGACAGGGGGCAGCGACGAGCAGTACTTC. Translated, it gives CASKTGGSDEQYF.

The V gene is TRBV2, the J gene TRBJ1-2, with TRBD1 matching over 9 bases. Germline V gene data show CDR1 as SNHLY and CDR2 as FYNNEI. The CDR3 runs to 13 residues. The V gene end was trimmed by 5 bases and the J gene end by 8 bases; junction bases not matched to a gene: 6. The CDR3 nucleotides are TGTGCCAGCAGTTCACAGGGGGCCTGGGGCTACACCTTC. Translation: CASSSQGAWGYTF.

The chain is built from TRBV11-2 and TRBJ2-1; weak D call: TRBD1 (6 bases). Germline V CDR1 and CDR2: SGHAT, FQNNGV. With 5 bases removed from V and 7 bases from J, the gap between germline ends came to 21 bases. The CDR3 has 16 residues. The CDR3 protein is CASSAITGMGANEQFF. CDR3 coding DNA: TGTGCCAGCAGCGCCATAACAGGAATGGGGGCGAATGAGCAGTTCTTC.

V and J are TRBV10-3 and TRBJ1-2; 11 nucleotides agree with TRBD1. V lost 4 bases to trimming and J lost 9 bases; unmatched junction nucleotides: 10. There are 15 residues in the CDR3. Germline values: CDR1 ENHRY, CDR2 SYGVKD. CDR3 protein: CAISAPMGTGGSYTF. The CDR3 nucleotides read TGTGCCATCAGTGCCCCCATGGGGACAGGGGGGAGCTACACCTTC.

V gene TRBV4-2 combines with J gene TRBJ1-6; 8 bases line up with TRBD1. V lost 7 bases to trimming and J lost 8 bases; unmatched junction nucleotides: 4. The length of the CDR3 is 13 residues. CDR1 is LGHNA, CDR2 YNFKEQ, per germline. The DNA for the CDR3 is TGTGCCAGCACTCACAGGGGGGATTCACCCCTCCACTTT. Translated, it gives CASTHRGDSPLHF.

V is TRBV18 and J is TRBJ2-7; no clear D gene. Trimming removed 4 bases at V and 2 bases at J, with 12 bases between. Germline CDR1 and CDR2: KGHSH and LQKENI. The CDR3 is made up of 14 amino acids. The CDR3 region is CASSRQANPYEQYF. CDR3 in DNA: TGTGCCAGCTCACGGCAAGCGAATCCCTACGAGCAGTACTTC.

The chain combines TRBV24-1 with TRBJ2-5; D is possibly TRBD2 (6 bases). V lost 2 bases to trimming and J lost 4 bases, with 13 bases between them. Germline lookup yields CDR1 KGHDR and CDR2 SFDVKD. This CDR3 region has 15 residues. CDR3 DNA sequence: TGTGCCACCAGTGATTATTCCGGGAGTGGAGAGACCCAGTACTTC. As protein: CATSDYSGSGETQYF.

The V and J genes are TRBV14 and TRBJ2-3; 9 bases are shared with TRBD1. The CDR3 has 18 amino acids. V shed 5 bases, J shed 2 bases, and the junction held 14 bases outside the gene matches. Germline loops: CDR1 SGHDN, CDR2 FVKESK. This CDR3 is CASSYRDRVRSDTDTQYF. CDR3 nucleotides: TGTGCCAGCAGCTATCGGGACAGGGTCCGGAGCGACACAGATACGCAGTATTTT.

The chain employs TRBV16 and TRBJ1-5; D possibly corresponds to TRBD1 (5 bases). The V and J ends lost 0 bases and 3 bases respectively, with 9 bases between them. This CDR3 has 15 residues. Germline lookup yields CDR1 KGHSY and CDR2 FQNENV. In nucleotides, the CDR3 is TGTGCCAGCAGCCAATCGCGGGGGACCAATCAGCCCCAGCATTTT. Its protein product is CASSQSRGTNQPQHF.

This chain joins TRBV5-1 and TRBJ2-7, with 15 positions matching TRBD2. The germline gives CDR1 SGHRS, CDR2 YFSETQ. The trim removed 1 base at V and 4 bases at J, leaving 12 bases unmatched. This CDR3 comprises 19 residues. In DNA, the CDR3 is TGCGCCAGCAGCTTGAGTGGCAGGGGGACTAGCGGGAGGAGTTACGAGCAGTACTTC. This gives the protein CASSLSGRGTSGRSYEQYF.

The J gene is TRBJ2-7, the V gene TRBV3-1 (or the pseudogene TRBV3-2); TRBD1 matches 10 bases. This CDR3 region has 16 residues. V dropped 3 bases and J dropped 2; count of bases not matched to a gene: 7. Per the germline V gene, CDR1 is LGHDT and CDR2 is YNNKEL (reference sequence). The CDR3 protein is CASSHSPGQGTYEQYF. CDR3 nucleotide sequence: TGTGCCAGCAGCCACTCCCCGGGACAGGGGACCTACGAGCAGTACTTC.

The chain couples TRBV20-1 to TRBJ2-1; the D is unclear. The CDR3 sequence is 11 residues long. The germline CDR1 and CDR2 sequences are DFQATT and SNEGSKA (reference sequence). Trimming cost V 3 bases and J 5 bases, with 5 bases left between them. The chain's CDR3 is CSARRNNEQFF. CDR3 bases: TGCAGTGCTAGGCGTAACAATGAGCAGTTCTTC.

The chain has TRBV30 and TRBJ2-1; 15 bases match TRBD2. The CDR3 has 16 amino acids. From germline, CDR1 is GTSNPN and CDR2 SVGIG (reference sequence). The junction had 7 bases not matched to a gene; V was cut back by 4 bases and J by 6 bases. Written as DNA, the CDR3 is TGTGCCTGGACCGGGACTAGCGGGAGGTTGGGCAATGAGCAGTTCTTC. Amino acid sequence: CAWTGTSGRLGNEQFF.

The chain has TRBV3-1 (or the pseudogene TRBV3-2) and TRBJ1-5, with no clear D. The germline V and J ends were trimmed by 4 bases and 6 bases, with 10 bases remaining between them. The CDR3 is 13 residues long. CDR1 is LGHDT and CDR2 is YNNKEL in the germline V gene (reference sequence). The CDR3 DNA reads as TGTGCCAGCAGCCTCTCAGGCAGTCAGCCCCAGCATTTT. Translating it yields CASSLSGSQPQHF.

The chain has TRBV3-1 (or the pseudogene TRBV3-2) and TRBJ2-1; D is possibly TRBD2 (5 bases). CDR1 and CDR2 from the germline V gene are LGHDT and YNNKEL (reference sequence). CDR3 length: 12 amino acids. The V end lost 6 bases, the J end lost 8 bases, and 11 bases lay between the germline ends. The DNA for the CDR3 is TGTGCCAGCAGTCCCCTTAGCGATGAGCAGTTCTTC. As protein: CASSPLSDEQFF.

This chain uses TRBV21-1 with TRBJ1-5. TRBV21-1 counts as a pseudogene. This CDR3 region has 14 residues. The CDR3 loop reads CASSMRRNVHGRHF. The DNA of the CDR3 is TGTGCCAGCAGCATGAGGCGGAATGTCCACGGCCGGCATTTT.

The chain recombines TRBV18 with TRBJ2-3, with 8 bases lining up with TRBD1. The V gene end was trimmed by 5 bases and the J gene end by 2 bases; junction bases not matched to a gene: 6. Germline CDR1 reads KGHSH; CDR2 reads LQKENI. The length of the CDR3 is 15 residues. DNA of the CDR3: TGTGCCAGCTCATTCGGACAGGGCTCCACAGATACGCAGTATTTT. Protein product: CASSFGQGSTDTQYF.

The CDR3 DNA reads as TGTGCCAGCTCATCCGGACAGGAGCTGCCCCAGCATTTT. Translated, it gives CASSSGQELPQHF. The J gene is TRBJ1-5, the V gene TRBV18, with TRBD1 identical over 7 bases. V shed 5 bases and J 9 bases; nucleotides not matched to a gene: 7. The CDR3 has 13 amino acids. In germline, CDR1 is KGHSH, CDR2 LQKENI.

V gene TRBV2 combines with J gene TRBJ1-1; maybe TRBD1 (6 bases). The germline V and J ends were trimmed by 7 bases and 3 bases, with 9 bases remaining between them. This CDR3 region has 12 residues. The germline V gene has CDR1 SNHLY and CDR2 FYNNEI. The CDR3 loop is CASKQGYTEAFF. The CDR3 DNA follows: TGTGCCAGCAAACAGGGCTACACTGAAGCTTTCTTT.